This paragraph reports one T cell receptor (beta chain). Germline loops: CDR1 SEHNR, CDR2 FQNEAQ (reference sequence). Germline trimming cut 1 base from V and 0 bases from J; bases unmatched to any gene: 3. The CDR3 runs 16 residues. The method was immunoSEQ multiplex PCR; TCRdb's version includes in-frame clones alone and lacks a portion of them. The sample includes 23,000 or so clones, 86% of them seen just once. These data belong to a study of T cell changes during pregnancy in multiple sclerosis. The TCR originated in a female donor in good health, enrolled as a control in a pregnancy study. Sequencing used CD8+ T cells from peripheral blood mononuclear cells, obtained in the first trimester of pregnancy. V gene TRBV7-9 combines with J gene TRBJ1-1, with 9 bases aligning to TRBD1. Here the CDR3 DNA reads TGTGCCAGCAGCTTAGTGGGACAGGGCTTGAACACTGAAGCTTTCTTT. It translates to CASSLVGQGLNTEAFF.